These 9 T cell receptor beta chains came from one sample sequenced in a study of vaccination and CD4 T cells after COVID-19. Time point noted: late sampling 161 to 241 days after vaccination in a few convalescent patients. Via MiXCR, TCRdb re-called the PCR reads, giving one row per CDR3 protein. Of approximately 40,000 distinct CDR3 sequences detected, more than 30% appear once; the ten largest clones hold approximately 5%. The input for sequencing was CD4+ T cells from blood, taken about 7 months after SARS-CoV-2 vaccination. These receptors were collected from a human donor who had recovered from COVID-19.

This clonotype was observed a few times. Here the CDR3 reads CASSFSHGSYGYTF. The CDR3 DNA is TGTGCCAGCAGTTTCTCACACGGATCCTATGGCTACACCTTC. The chain carries TRBV28 and TRBJ1-2; D not certain. The CDR3 runs to 14 residues. V lost 3 bases and J 4 bases, leaving 12 bases between the germline ends. The germline gives CDR1 MDHEN, CDR2 SYDVKM.

This chain uses TRBV20-1 with TRBJ1-1; a weak D match, TRBD1 (6 bases). This CDR3 comprises 13 residues. V lost 2 bases, J lost 2 bases, and 9 bases lay in between. Germline CDR1 reads DFQATT; CDR2 reads SNEGSKA (reference sequence). CDR3 sequence reads: CSARPQGNTEAFF. The CDR3 DNA reads as TGCAGTGCTAGACCACAGGGAAACACTGAAGCTTTCTTT.

This clonotype was detected only a few times. The chain recombines TRBV7-9 with TRBJ1-1, with TRBD1 matching over 7 bases. Trimming cost V 5 bases and J 11 bases; bases outside gene matches: 8. The germline gives CDR1 SEHNR, CDR2 FQNEAQ (reference sequence). This CDR3 comprises 12 residues. The CDR3 sequence is CASSLGQFRAFF. The DNA for the CDR3 is TGTGCCAGCAGCCTGGGACAGTTTAGGGCTTTCTTT.

The rearrangement links TRBV11-2 to TRBJ2-3; D is possibly TRBD2 (6 bases). This CDR3 comprises 14 residues. Germline V CDR1 and CDR2: SGHAT, FQNNGV. The germline V and J ends were trimmed by 9 bases and 5 bases, with 18 bases remaining between them. The CDR3 spells CASRRADEGDTQYF. The CDR3 nucleotides are TGTGCCAGTAGGAGGGCCGATGAGGGAGATACGCAGTATTTT.

This clonotype was seen more than once but under ten times. The chain uses TRBV19 and TRBJ2-7; perhaps TRBD1 as D (8 bases). The CDR3 consists of 13 residues. V lost 5 bases and J lost 7, with 15 bases in between. Germline V lookup: CDR1 LNHDA, CDR2 SQIVND (reference sequence). The CDR3 reads CASSRDRGGEQYF. The CDR3 DNA sequence: TGTGCCAGTAGTCGCGACAGGGGAGGGGAGCAGTACTTC.

This clonotype was observed a few times. V usage is TRBV7-2 and J usage is TRBJ1-5; D gene ambiguous. Trimming took off 2 bases at V and 2 bases at J, with 4 bases between the two ends. The CDR3 consists of 13 residues. Germline assignment: CDR1 SGHTA and CDR2 FQGNSA. The CDR3 DNA reads as TGTGCCAGCAGCTTAAGGGGCAATCAGCCCCAGCATTTT. Amino acid sequence: CASSLRGNQPQHF.

The CDR3 region has the DNA TGTGCCAGCAGTTCACAAGACGCTAAGGGGGTCACTGGGGCCAACGTCCTGACTTTC. This sequence encodes CASSSQDAKGVTGANVLTF. The rearrangement uses TRBV6-5 and TRBJ2-6; possible D gene TRBD1, 6 bases. The CDR3 extends over 19 amino acids. V was pared by 4 bases and J by 2 bases, with 21 bases between. CDR1 and CDR2 from the germline V gene are MNHEY and SVGAGI.

The J gene is TRBJ2-3, the V gene TRBV7-6, with D hard to call. Trimming removed 2 bases at V and 5 bases at J, with 14 bases between. This CDR3 is built from 15 residues. CDR1 and CDR2 from the germline V gene are SGHVS and FNYEAQ. CDR3 in amino acids: CASSLTEWKGDTQYF. The CDR3 nucleotides are TGTGCCAGCAGCTTAACTGAATGGAAAGGAGATACGCAGTATTTT.

The V call is TRBV29-1, the J call TRBJ2-2; D not resolved. V lost 5 bases and J 9 bases, leaving 4 bases between the germline ends. The CDR3 runs 9 residues. CDR1 and CDR2 from the germline V gene are SQVTM and ANQGSEA. The CDR3 sequence: CSVLRELFF. CDR3 nucleotide sequence: TGCAGCGTTCTCAGGGAGCTGTTTTTT.